This paragraph covers one T cell receptor (beta chain) sequence. Its antigen remains undetermined. Base qualities are missing; no much larger clone stands one base away. TRB CDR3 regions were amplified from genomic DNA with the immunoSEQ two-step, bias-controlled multiplex PCR assay. CDR3 libraries were sequenced on an Illumina NextSeq 500. In the original analysis: The immunoSEQ Analyzer platform handled the initial alignment and bioinformatics, which included bias normalization against synthetic CDR3 analogs. Annotation of V, D and J genes was based on the definitions in the IMGT database. For further TRBV analyses, VDJtools version 1.1.10 and the R package tcR version 2.2.1.11 were used with default settings. For the GLIPH analysis, version 1.0 was run with default settings. For CDR3 sequences with at least 5 reads, significant changes in clonotype frequency were assessed with a 2-sided binomial test and Benjamini-Hochberg correction (alpha = 0.01). Here the immuneACCESS table is served through TCRdb, limited to in-frame sequences with V and J called. Missing clones are a known gap in these copies; in checked studies unresolved V genes cover under half, and the rest lacks a known reason. For V, J and clone size, that table is used; D and trimming come from the DNA. The sample table contains around 20,000 clones; only one count was recorded for about 83% of them. The ten largest make up under 45% of the sample.

CDR1 and CDR2 were assigned from the germline V gene as SGHTA and FQGTGA. V is pared back by 2 bases and J by 0 bases, with 14 bases lying between the germline termini. The CDR3 holds 16 amino acids from the cysteine to the phenylalanine. Only the CDR3 DNA is retained, 48 bases long and in frame from the first base. This record comes from a study of T cell therapy after organ transplantation (dated by TCRdb to the late 2010s). For the wider study: Therapy products were autologous CMV-specific T cells expanded in vitro for approximately 15 days with a peptide pool of 30 HLA class I and II CMV epitopes. Patients were given up to 6 doses of T cells at 2-week intervals and were followed for roughly 30 weeks after finishing therapy. Of the 10 or so patients, eight were classified as clinical responders and two were classified as nonresponders. A median of 1.92 x 10^8 CMV-specific T cells was administered to patients across 2 to 6 intravenous infusions. Blood samples for the long-term post-therapy time point were taken 20 to 29 weeks after therapy ended. An open-label phase I trial of autologous CMV-specific adoptive T cell therapy in solid-organ transplant recipients was the basis for the study, which was a follow-up TRBV repertoire analysis. Long-term post-therapy samples were available for only about 80% of the 10 patients.

In the paper's terms, the time point label means: 20-29 weeks after completion of therapy. The patients had received solid-organ transplants and had drug-resistant/recurrent cytomegalovirus. Ten of the trial participants were picked for repertoire analysis depending on whether post-therapy peripheral blood mononuclear cells were available. A BD FACSAria III was used to sort viable CD3+CD8+CD4- lymphocytes from PBMCs. Genomic DNA was extracted from sorted cells with the Qiagen DNeasy Kit. The paper's findings and limits, for the study overall: The fold change in CD8 clonality after therapy was inversely correlated with pretherapy clonality, which suggests that less biased repertoires were more open to remodeling. The small cohort prevented assessing confounders such as concurrent antirejection and antiviral medications. Post-therapy reconstitution appeared to include both transferred clonotypes and endogenous clonotypes not detected in the therapy products. Marked pretherapy clonal expansions with minimal repertoire change after therapy were observed in nonresponders. The small number of expansions detected in nonresponders may be due to reduced sample coverage caused by poor CD8+ T cell yield.

The sequencing here drew on CD8+ T cells from blood, taken after autologous CMV-specific T cell therapy. Here the chain combines TRBV7-3 and TRBJ2-7, with a tentative D gene TRBD1 over 6 matching bases. This receptor was obtained from a human patient who had received a solid organ transplant and had CMV disease. Some T cells present after a transplant may be cells of the graft donor. The CDR3 in this case is CASSLVTTGYSYEQYF. The sequenced DNA: TGTGCCAGCAGCTTAGTCACTACAGGGTACTCCTACGAGCAGTACTTC.